This T cell receptor (beta chain) derives from a study of shared clonotypes between healthy human individuals. Study conclusions and caveats: Depth was large, yet rarefaction showed that sorted-subset sequencing was incomplete. Few donors restricted represented genetic and exposure-history diversity. It was anticipated that sequencing depth would influence how many clonotypes donors shared. Clonotypes not shared had lower generation probabilities than those common to all four donors.

CD45RO negativity and positive selection for CCR7 defined naive CD8 cells, a population that excluded terminally differentiated effector memory CD45RA+ cells. On this clone: Its specificity is unknown.

Clones were read by immunoSEQ multiplex PCR, and TCRdb kept only the in-frame ones, dropping some. Here the sample spans roughly 2,000,000 clones, about 95% being singletons. Sequencing used naive CD8+ T cells sorted from blood. The clonotype originates from a man aged 18 to 30 in good health.

The CDR3 reads CASSVVSAAALTDTQYF. The CDR3 nucleotides read TGTGCCAGCAGCGTAGTTTCGGCAGCCGCTTTGACAGATACGCAGTATTTT. This chain connects TRBV9 to TRBJ2-3; D not resolved. This CDR3 is 17 amino acids long. Germline CDR1 SGDLS, CDR2 YYNGEE. V was shortened by 0 bases and J by 3 bases, with 17 bases between the two germline ends. The whole variable domain, remainder taken from reference TRBV9 and TRBJ2-3, is DSGVTQTPKHLITATGQRVTLRCSPRSGDLSVYWYQQSLDQGLQFLIQYYNGEERAKGNILERFSAQQFPDLHSELNLSSLELGDSALYFCASSVVSAAALTDTQYFGPGTRLTVL.